Presented here are 6 T cell receptor beta chains from one specimen sequenced in a study of radiation and T cells in renal cell carcinoma. Described time point: blood 4 weeks post-SBRT, at nephrectomy. The treatment denotes: 15 Gy SBRT to primary tumor, nephrectomy 4 weeks later. Data came from immunoSEQ multiplex PCR; TCRdb stores just in-frame clones and leaves some out. The repertoire consists of approximately 92,000 clones, with 85% occurring once and the leading ten covering approximately 9.6%. Sequenced material: blood, taken from a patient whose treatment included radiotherapy and nephrectomy. The receptors derive from a man in his fifties or sixties with renal cell carcinoma.

This clone was counted only a few times. J is TRBJ2-2 and V is TRBV7-2, with a tentative D call TRBD2 (6 bases). Germline V CDR1 and CDR2: SGHTA, FQGNSA. The CDR3 length is 16 residues. The ends were cut back, 1 base at V and 5 bases at J, with 14 bases in the middle. CDR3 sequence: CASSLDRQRVTGELFF. CDR3 sequence (DNA): TGTGCCAGCAGCTTAGACCGACAGCGGGTAACCGGGGAGCTGTTTTTT.

V and J are TRBV6-6 and TRBJ2-3; D gene unclear. Trimming took 0 bases from V and 1 from J, leaving 8 bases between them. The germline CDR1 and CDR2 sequences are MNHNY and SVGAGI (reference sequence). The CDR3 spans 15 residues. The CDR3 region has the DNA TGTGCCAGCAGTTACTCGAGTCAGGGCACAGATACGCAGTATTTT. Residues: CASSYSSQGTDTQYF.

The genes are TRBV2 and TRBJ2-5; TRBD2 is a possible D gene (5 bases). V lost 6 bases, J lost 3 bases, and 14 bases lay in between. In germline, CDR1 is SNHLY, CDR2 FYNNEI. The CDR3 contains 14 residues. The CDR3 DNA reads TGTGCCAGCAGCCCTGGCGGGTCCGAAGAGACCCAGTACTTC. Translating gives CASSPGGSEETQYF.

The chain employs TRBV6-5 and TRBJ1-1; D is unresolved. The CDR3 is made up of 13 amino acids. With 10 bases removed from V and 3 bases from J, the gap between germline ends came to 15 bases. Germline CDR1 and CDR2: MNHEY and SVGAGI. CDR3: CAISPSWDTEAFF. In DNA, the CDR3 is TGTGCCATTAGTCCGAGTTGGGACACTGAAGCTTTCTTT.

The chain recombines TRBV23-1 with TRBJ2-2; D assignment may be TRBD1 or TRBD2 (6 bases each). TRBV23-1 carries the ORF label, with uncertain function. Trimming stripped 3 bases from V and 1 base from J, with 15 bases between. The CDR3 consists of 17 residues. CDR3 nucleotide sequence: TGCGCCAGCAGTCAGAATCGGGGGCGAGGGAACACCGGGGAGCTGTTTTTT. This encodes CASSQNRGRGNTGELFF.

This chain connects TRBV27 to TRBJ2-6; 9 nucleotides line up with TRBD1. After removal of 3 bases from V and 1 base from J, the junction contained 10 bases not matched to a gene. Germline V gives CDR1 MNHEY, CDR2 SMNVEV (reference sequence). The CDR3 runs 19 residues. The CDR3 coding sequence is TGTGCCAGCAGTTTTCGGGCGTCGGACAGGGGTTCTGGGGCCAACGTCCTGACTTTC. Its protein product is CASSFRASDRGSGANVLTF.